The text below deals with one TCR beta chain. A much more abundant neighbour one base away suggests this may be a read error. MiXCR was run by TCRdb on the 5' RACE reads, yielding one entry per CDR3 protein. The table has 55,000 to 75,000 distinct CDR3 sequences, around 30% seen once; the top ten hold about 2.3%. The ends were cut back, 1 base at V and 1 base at J, with 2 bases in the middle. CDR3 length equals 12 residues. Germline-derived CDR1 and CDR2 are SGHRS and YFSETQ. This chain connects TRBV5-1 to TRBJ1-1, with unresolved D. The sequence came from a female donor with breast cancer. The sample comprised tumor-infiltrating naive CD4+ T cells sorted from the breast tumor. Stated subset: naive CD4+ T cells, CD4+CD45RA+CD25-. CDR3 in amino acids: CASSLWNTEAFF. CDR3 coding DNA: TGCGCCAGCAGCTTGTGGAACACTGAAGCTTTCTTT.